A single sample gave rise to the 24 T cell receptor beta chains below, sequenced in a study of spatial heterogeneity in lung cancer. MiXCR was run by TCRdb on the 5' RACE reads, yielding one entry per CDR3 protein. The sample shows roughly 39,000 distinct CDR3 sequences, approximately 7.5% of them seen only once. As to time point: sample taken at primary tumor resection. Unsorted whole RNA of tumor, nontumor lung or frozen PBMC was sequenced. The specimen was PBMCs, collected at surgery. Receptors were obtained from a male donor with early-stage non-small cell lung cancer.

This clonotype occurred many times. The CDR3 region is CASSLASGANQPQHF. In DNA form, the CDR3 reads TGTGCCAGCAGCTTAGCGTCTGGGGCGAATCAGCCCCAGCATTTT. The chain carries TRBV7-6 and TRBJ1-5, with TRBD1 as a possible D gene (5 bases). Trimming took off 0 bases at V and 4 bases at J, with 10 bases between the two ends. This CDR3 comprises 15 residues. Germline assignment: CDR1 SGHVS and CDR2 FNYEAQ.

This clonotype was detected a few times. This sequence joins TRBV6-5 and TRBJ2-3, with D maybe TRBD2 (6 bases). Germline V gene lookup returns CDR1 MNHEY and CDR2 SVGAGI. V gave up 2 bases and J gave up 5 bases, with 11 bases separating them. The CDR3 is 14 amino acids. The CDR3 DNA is TGTGCCAGCAGTTACCGGGAGTCAGGAGATACGCAGTATTTT. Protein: CASSYRESGDTQYF.

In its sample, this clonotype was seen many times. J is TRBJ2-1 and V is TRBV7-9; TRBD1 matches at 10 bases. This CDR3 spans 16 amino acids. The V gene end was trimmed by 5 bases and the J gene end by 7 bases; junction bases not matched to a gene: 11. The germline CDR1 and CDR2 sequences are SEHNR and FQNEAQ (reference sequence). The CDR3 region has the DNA TGTGCCAGCAGCACAAGGACAGGGGGGAGGTTGAATGAGCAGTTCTTC. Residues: CASSTRTGGRLNEQFF.

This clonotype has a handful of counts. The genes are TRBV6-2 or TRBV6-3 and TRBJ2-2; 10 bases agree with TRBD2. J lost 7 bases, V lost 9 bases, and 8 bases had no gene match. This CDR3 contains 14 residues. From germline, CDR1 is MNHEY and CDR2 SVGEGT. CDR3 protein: CASSSGLAHGELFF. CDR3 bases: TGTGCCAGTTCATCGGGACTAGCGCACGGGGAGCTGTTTTTT.

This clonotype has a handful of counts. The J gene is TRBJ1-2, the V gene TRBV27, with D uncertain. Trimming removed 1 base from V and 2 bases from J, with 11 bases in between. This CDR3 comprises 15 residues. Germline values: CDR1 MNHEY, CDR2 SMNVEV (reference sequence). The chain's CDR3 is CASSLLGSLNYGYTF. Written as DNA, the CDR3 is TGTGCCAGCAGTTTATTAGGTTCGCTGAACTATGGCTACACCTTC.

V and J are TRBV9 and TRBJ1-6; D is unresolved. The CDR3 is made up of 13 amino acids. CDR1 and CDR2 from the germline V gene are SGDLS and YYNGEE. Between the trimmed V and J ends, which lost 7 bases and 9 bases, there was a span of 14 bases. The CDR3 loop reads CASARGNSSPLHF. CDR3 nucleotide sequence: TGTGCCAGCGCCCGGGGTAATAGTTCACCCCTCCACTTT.

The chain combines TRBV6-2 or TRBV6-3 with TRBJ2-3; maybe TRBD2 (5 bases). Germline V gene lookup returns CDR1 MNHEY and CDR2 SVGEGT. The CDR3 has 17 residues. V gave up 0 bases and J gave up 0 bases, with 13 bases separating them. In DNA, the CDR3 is TGTGCCAGCAGTTACTCAATGGAGGTGGGAAGCACAGATACGCAGTATTTT. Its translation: CASSYSMEVGSTDTQYF.

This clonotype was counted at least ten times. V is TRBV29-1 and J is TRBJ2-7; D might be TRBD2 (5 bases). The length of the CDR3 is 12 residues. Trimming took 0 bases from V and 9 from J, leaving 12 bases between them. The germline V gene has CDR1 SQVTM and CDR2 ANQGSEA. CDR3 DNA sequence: TGCAGCGTTGAAGATCGCGGAGGACGGCAGTACTTC. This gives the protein CSVEDRGGRQYF.

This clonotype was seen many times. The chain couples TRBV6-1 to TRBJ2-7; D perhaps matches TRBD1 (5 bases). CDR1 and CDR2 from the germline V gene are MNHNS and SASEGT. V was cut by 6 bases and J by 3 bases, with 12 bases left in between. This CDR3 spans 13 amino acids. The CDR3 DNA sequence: TGTGCCAGCAGACAGGAGAATGGCTACGAGCAGTACTTC. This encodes CASRQENGYEQYF.

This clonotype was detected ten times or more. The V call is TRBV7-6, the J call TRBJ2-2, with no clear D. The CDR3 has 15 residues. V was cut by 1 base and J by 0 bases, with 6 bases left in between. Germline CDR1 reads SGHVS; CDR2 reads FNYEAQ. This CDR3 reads CASSLGAANTGELFF. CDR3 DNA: TGTGCCAGCAGCTTAGGGGCCGCGAACACCGGGGAGCTGTTTTTT.

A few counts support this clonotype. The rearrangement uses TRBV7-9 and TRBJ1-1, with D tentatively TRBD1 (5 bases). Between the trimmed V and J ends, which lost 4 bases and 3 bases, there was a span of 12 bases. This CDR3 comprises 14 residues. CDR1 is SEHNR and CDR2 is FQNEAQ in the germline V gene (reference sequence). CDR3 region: CASSSDRGHTEAFF. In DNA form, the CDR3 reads TGTGCCAGCAGCTCCGACAGAGGGCACACTGAAGCTTTCTTT. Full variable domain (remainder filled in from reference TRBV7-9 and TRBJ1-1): DTGVSQNPRHKITKRGQNVTFRCDPISEHNRLYWYRQTLGQGPEFLTYFQNEAQLEKSRLLSDRFSAERPKGSFSTLEIQRTEQGDSAMYLCASSSDRGHTEAFFGQGTRLTVV.

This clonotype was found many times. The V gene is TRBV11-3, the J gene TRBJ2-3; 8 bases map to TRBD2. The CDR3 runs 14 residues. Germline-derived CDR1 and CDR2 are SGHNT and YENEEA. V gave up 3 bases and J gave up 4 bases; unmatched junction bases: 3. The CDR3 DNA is TGTGCCAGCAGCTTTAGCGGGACCCCAGATACGCAGTATTTT. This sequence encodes CASSFSGTPDTQYF. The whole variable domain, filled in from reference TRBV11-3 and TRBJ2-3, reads EAGVVQSPRYKIIEKKQPVAFWCNPISGHNTLYWYLQNLGQGPELLIRYENEEAVDDSQLPKDRFSAERLKGVDSTLKIQPAELGDSAVYLCASSFSGTPDTQYFGPGTRLTVL.

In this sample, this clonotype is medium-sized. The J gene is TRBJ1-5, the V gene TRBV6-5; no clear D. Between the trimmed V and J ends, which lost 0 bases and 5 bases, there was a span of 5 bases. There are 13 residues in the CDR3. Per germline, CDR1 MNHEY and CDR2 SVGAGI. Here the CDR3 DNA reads TGTGCCAGCAGTTACTCGATGGATCAGCCCCAGCATTTT. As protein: CASSYSMDQPQHF.

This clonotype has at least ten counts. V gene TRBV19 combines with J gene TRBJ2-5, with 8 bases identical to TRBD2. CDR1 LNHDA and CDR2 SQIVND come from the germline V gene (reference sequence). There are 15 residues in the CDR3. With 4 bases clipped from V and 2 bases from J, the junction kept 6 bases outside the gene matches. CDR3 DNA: TGTGCCAGTAGTAGGGTAATAGCGGGGCAAGAGACCCAGTACTTC. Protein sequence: CASSRVIAGQETQYF.

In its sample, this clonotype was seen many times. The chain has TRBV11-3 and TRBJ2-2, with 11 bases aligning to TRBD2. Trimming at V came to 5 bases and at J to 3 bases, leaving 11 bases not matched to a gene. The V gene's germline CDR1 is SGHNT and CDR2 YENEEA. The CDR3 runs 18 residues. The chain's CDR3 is CASSPHGLAGGYTGELFF. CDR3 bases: TGTGCCAGCAGCCCCCATGGCCTAGCGGGAGGTTACACCGGGGAGCTGTTTTTT.

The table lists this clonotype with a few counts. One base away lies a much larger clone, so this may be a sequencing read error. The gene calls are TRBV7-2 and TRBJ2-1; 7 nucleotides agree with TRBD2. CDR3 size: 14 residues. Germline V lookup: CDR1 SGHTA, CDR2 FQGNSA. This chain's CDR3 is CASRWREYENGQFF. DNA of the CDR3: TGTGCCAGCAGATGGCGGGAGTATGAGAATGGGCAGTTCTTC.

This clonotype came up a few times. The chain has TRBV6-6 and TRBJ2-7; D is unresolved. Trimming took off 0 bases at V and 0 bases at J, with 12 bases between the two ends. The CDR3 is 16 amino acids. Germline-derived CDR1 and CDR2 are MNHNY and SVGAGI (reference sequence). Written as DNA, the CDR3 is TGTGCCAGCAGTTACTCGACGTACGCAGCCTCCTACGAGCAGTACGTC. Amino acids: CASSYSTYAASYEQYV.

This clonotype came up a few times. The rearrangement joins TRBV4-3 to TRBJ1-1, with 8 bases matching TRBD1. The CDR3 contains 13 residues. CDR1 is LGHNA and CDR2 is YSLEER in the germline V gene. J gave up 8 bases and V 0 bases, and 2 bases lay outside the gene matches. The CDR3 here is CASSQDRTGEAFF. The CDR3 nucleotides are TGCGCCAGCAGCCAAGATCGGACAGGGGAAGCTTTCTTT.

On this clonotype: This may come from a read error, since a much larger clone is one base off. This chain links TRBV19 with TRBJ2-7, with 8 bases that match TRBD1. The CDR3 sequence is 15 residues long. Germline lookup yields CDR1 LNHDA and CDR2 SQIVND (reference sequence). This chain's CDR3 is CACSQQGGDPYEQYF. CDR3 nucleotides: TGTGCCTGTAGTCAACAGGGGGGTGATCCCTACGAGCAGTACTTC.

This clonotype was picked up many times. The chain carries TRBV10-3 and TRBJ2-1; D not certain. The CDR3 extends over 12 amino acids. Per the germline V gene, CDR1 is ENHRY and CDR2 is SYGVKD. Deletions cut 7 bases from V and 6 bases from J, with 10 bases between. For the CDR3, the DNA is TGTGCCATCAAAACCGAAGGCAATGAGCAGTTCTTC. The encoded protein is CAIKTEGNEQFF.

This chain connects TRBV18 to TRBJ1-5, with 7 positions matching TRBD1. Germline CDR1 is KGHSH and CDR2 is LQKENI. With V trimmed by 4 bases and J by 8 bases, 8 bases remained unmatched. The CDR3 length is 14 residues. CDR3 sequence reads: CASSHTGDSKPQHF. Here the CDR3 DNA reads TGTGCCAGCTCACATACAGGGGATTCGAAGCCCCAGCATTTT.

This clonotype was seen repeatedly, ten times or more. The CDR3 protein is CASSSGLAATDTQYF. CDR3 sequence (DNA): TGTGCCAGCAGCTCGGGACTAGCGGCCACAGATACGCAGTATTTT. V is TRBV5-6 and J is TRBJ2-3; 11 positions agree with TRBD2. The CDR3 extends over 15 amino acids. Losses at the gene ends were 3 bases for V and 2 bases for J; bases not matched to a gene: 2. The germline gives CDR1 SGHDT, CDR2 YYEEEE.

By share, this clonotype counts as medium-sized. The CDR3 DNA follows: TGTGCCAGCAGCTCCCGACAGGACGGGCCGGGACGTGAGCAGTTCTTC. Protein: CASSSRQDGPGREQFF. The chain has TRBV7-2 and TRBJ2-1; D is perhaps TRBD1 (6 bases). This CDR3 comprises 16 residues. V lost 4 bases and J lost 9, with 22 bases in between. Germline values: CDR1 SGHTA, CDR2 FQGNSA.

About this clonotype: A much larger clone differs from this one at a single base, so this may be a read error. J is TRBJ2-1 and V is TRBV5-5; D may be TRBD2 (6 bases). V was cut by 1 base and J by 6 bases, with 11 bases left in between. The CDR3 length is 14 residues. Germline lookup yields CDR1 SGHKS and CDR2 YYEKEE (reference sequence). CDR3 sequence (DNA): TGTGCCAGCAGCTTGTGCGGGGTGGGCAATGAGCAGTTCTTC. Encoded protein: CASSLCGVGNEQFF.